The 9 T cell receptor beta chains given below trace back to one sample, sequenced in a study of blood T cell repertoires in COVID-19. The data were produced by immunoSEQ multiplex PCR, yet TCRdb's version contains in-frame clones alone and is incomplete. The table has 360,000 or so clones, over 75% seen once. Material: PBMCs or T cells enriched from blood (not recorded which). Receptors were obtained from a woman under 40 who had recovered from COVID-19.

The chain couples TRBV28 to TRBJ1-5, with a tentative D call TRBD1 (6 bases). Trimming stripped 4 bases from V and 4 bases from J, with 8 bases between. The CDR3 is 13 residues long. The germline CDR1 and CDR2 sequences are MDHEN and SYDVKM. CDR3 loop: CASSSTGNQPQHF. The CDR3 nucleotides read TGTGCCAGCAGTTCTACAGGGAATCAGCCCCAGCATTTT.

The rearrangement links TRBV7-6 to TRBJ1-1, with 8 bases fitting TRBD1. Germline lookup yields CDR1 SGHVS and CDR2 FNYEAQ. Trimming cost V 2 bases and J 5 bases; bases outside gene matches: 7. CDR3 length equals 15 residues. CDR3 DNA sequence: TGTGCCAGCAGCTTAACGACAGGGGCTGAGACTGAAGCTTTCTTT. Protein: CASSLTTGAETEAFF.

With respect to this clone: Other DNA sequences in the sample encode the same CDR3. The chain has TRBV27 and TRBJ2-7; possible D gene TRBD1, 5 bases. Germline V gene lookup returns CDR1 MNHEY and CDR2 SMNVEV (reference sequence). Trimming removed 5 bases at V and 3 bases at J, with 14 bases between. The CDR3 has 14 amino acids. DNA of the CDR3: TGTGCCAGCAGTCTTAGGGGTATTGGCTACGAGCAGTACTTC. Residues: CASSLRGIGYEQYF.

The CDR3 nucleotides read TGTGCCAGCAGCTTATACTGGGGGGGGAGCACAGATACGCAGTATTTT. Its protein product is CASSLYWGGSTDTQYF. The V and J genes are TRBV7-2 and TRBJ2-3; 7 nucleotides line up with TRBD2. Trimming at V came to 2 bases and at J to 0 bases, leaving 5 bases not matched to a gene. From germline, CDR1 is SGHTA and CDR2 FQGNSA. This CDR3 region has 16 residues.

The sample holds a few counts of this clone. The J gene is TRBJ1-6, the V gene TRBV7-9, with D possibly TRBD1 on 6 matching bases. V was shortened by 5 bases and J by 6 bases, with 14 bases between the two germline ends. The CDR3 is 15 amino acids. Germline V CDR1 and CDR2: SEHNR, FQNEAQ (reference sequence). The DNA for the CDR3 is TGTGCCAGCAGCCCTACAACGGACAGTAATTCACCCCTCCACTTT. It translates to CASSPTTDSNSPLHF.

The chain links TRBV10-2 to TRBJ2-5, with TRBD2 matching 11 bases. The V gene end was trimmed by 5 bases and the J gene end by 4 bases; junction bases not matched to a gene: 9. From germline, CDR1 is WSHSY and CDR2 SAAADI. CDR3 size: 16 residues. The CDR3 spells CASSRTSGYSRETQYF. The CDR3, as DNA: TGCGCCAGCAGTAGGACTAGCGGGTACTCCAGAGAGACCCAGTACTTC.

With respect to this clone: This sample includes further DNA sequences coding for the same CDR3. The gene calls are TRBV5-1 and TRBJ2-5; D is possibly TRBD1 (6 bases). V lost 2 bases to trimming and J lost 2 bases, with 13 bases between them. CDR3 size: 15 residues. Germline V CDR1 and CDR2: SGHRS, YFSETQ. CDR3 nucleotide sequence: TGCGCCAGCAGCTTAGTGGGGGCAGGGCAAGAGACCCAGTACTTC. It translates to CASSLVGAGQETQYF.

V usage is TRBV6-6 and J usage is TRBJ2-5; 10 bases agree with TRBD1. Unmatched junction bases numbered 1, after V lost 1 base and J lost 2 bases. Germline values: CDR1 MNHNY, CDR2 SVGAGI (reference sequence). The CDR3 has 15 amino acids. Here the CDR3 DNA reads TGTGCCAGCAGTTACTGGGACAGGGGACAAGAGACCCAGTACTTC. Amino acid sequence: CASSYWDRGQETQYF.

The chain couples TRBV4-2 to TRBJ2-7; TRBD1 agrees at 8 bases. Germline V gives CDR1 LGHNA, CDR2 YNFKEQ. The CDR3 is 17 amino acids. V lost 3 bases and J lost 6; bases outside the gene matches: 16. CDR3 bases: TGTGCCAGCAGCCAGGTAACAGGGGGGATAAGTTACGTCGAGCAGTACTTC. Its translation: CASSQVTGGISYVEQYF.